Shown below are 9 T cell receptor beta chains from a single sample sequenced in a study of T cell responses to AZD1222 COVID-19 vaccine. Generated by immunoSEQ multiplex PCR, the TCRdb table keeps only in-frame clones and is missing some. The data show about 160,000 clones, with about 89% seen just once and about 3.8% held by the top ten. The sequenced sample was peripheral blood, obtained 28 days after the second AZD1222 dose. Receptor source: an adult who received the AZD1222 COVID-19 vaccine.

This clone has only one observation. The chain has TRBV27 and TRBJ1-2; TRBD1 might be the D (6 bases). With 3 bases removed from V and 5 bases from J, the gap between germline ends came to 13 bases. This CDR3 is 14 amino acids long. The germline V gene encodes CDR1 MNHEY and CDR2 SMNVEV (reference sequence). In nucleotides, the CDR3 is TGTGCCAGCAGTTTTAGGGACATTCGTTATGGCTACACCTTC. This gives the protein CASSFRDIRYGYTF.

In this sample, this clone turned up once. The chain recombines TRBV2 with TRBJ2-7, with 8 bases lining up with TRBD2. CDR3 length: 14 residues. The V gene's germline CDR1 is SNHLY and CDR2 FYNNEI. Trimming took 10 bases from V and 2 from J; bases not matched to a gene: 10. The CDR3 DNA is TGTGCCACCCGGGGGGGCGGTCAGCCCTACGAGCAGTACTTC. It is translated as CATRGGGQPYEQYF.

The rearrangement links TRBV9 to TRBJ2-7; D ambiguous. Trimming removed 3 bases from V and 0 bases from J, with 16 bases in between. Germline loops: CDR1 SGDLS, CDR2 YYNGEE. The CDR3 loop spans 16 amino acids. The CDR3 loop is CASSAGLDLFSYEQYF. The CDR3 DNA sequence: TGTGCCAGCAGCGCTGGGCTGGACCTCTTCTCCTACGAGCAGTACTTC.

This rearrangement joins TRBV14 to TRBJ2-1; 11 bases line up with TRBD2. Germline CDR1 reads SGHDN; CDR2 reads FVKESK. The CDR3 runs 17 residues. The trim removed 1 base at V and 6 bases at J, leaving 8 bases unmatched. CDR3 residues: CASSQVNSGRARNEQFF. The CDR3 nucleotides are TGTGCCAGCAGCCAAGTTAATAGCGGGAGGGCCCGCAATGAGCAGTTCTTC.

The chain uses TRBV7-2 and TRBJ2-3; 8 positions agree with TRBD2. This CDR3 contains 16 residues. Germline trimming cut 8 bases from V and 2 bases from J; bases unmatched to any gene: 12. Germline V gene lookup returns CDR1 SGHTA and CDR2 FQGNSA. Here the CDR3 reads CASSKGRGVLTDTQYF. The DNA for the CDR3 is TGTGCCAGCTCCAAGGGGCGGGGGGTTCTCACAGATACGCAGTATTTT.

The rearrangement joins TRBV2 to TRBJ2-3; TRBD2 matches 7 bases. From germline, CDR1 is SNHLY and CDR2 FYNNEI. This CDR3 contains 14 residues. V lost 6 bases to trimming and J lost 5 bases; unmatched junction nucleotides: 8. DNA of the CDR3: TGTGCCAGCAGGAGGACACGGGAGGTAGATACGCAGTATTTT. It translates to CASRRTREVDTQYF.

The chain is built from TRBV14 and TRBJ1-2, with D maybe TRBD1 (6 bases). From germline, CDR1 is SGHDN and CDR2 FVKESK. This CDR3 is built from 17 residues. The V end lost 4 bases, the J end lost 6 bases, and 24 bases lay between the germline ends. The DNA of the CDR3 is TGTGCCAGCAGCCCGACACAGGGAAATCAGGGGATGGATGGCTACACCTTC. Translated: CASSPTQGNQGMDGYTF.

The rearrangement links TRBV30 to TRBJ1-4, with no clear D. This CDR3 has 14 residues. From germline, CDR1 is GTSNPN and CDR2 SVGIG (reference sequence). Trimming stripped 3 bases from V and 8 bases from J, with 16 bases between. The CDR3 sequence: CAWSRFRQAEKLFF. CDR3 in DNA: TGTGCCTGGAGCCGCTTTCGGCAGGCCGAAAAACTGTTTTTT.

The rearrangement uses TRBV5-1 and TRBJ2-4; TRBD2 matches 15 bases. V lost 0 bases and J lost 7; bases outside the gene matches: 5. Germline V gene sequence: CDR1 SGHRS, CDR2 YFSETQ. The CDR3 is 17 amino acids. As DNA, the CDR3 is TGCGCCAGCAGCTTGGGGACTAGCGGGGGGGCCGGCAACATTCAGTACTTC. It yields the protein CASSLGTSGGAGNIQYF. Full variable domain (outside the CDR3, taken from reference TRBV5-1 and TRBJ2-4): KAGVTQTPRYLIKTRGQQVTLSCSPISGHRSVSWYQQTPGQGLQFLFEYFSETQRNKGNFPGRFSGRQFSNSRSEMNVSTLELGDSALYLCASSLGTSGGAGNIQYFGAGTRLSVL.